This paragraph reports one T cell receptor beta chain. Which antigen it targets is not known. No base quality information exists; no much larger clone differs at one position. Looking up the germline V gene (reference sequence) yields CDR1 MNHNY and CDR2 SVGAGI. V loses 6 bases of germline sequence and J loses 8 bases, and the interval between the two ends is 14 bases. The CDR3 holds 14 amino acids from the cysteine to the phenylalanine. Only the CDR3 part of the read is kept: 42 bases, read in frame from the first base. The entry originates in a study of T cell responses to AZD1222 COVID-19 vaccine (dated by TCRdb to the early 2020s). A note on the overall study: AZD1222 recipients given second doses at about 4 weeks or at about 12 weeks were pooled, since spike-specific TCR depth and breadth were not found to differ between the two schedules. TCR sequencing covered more than 230 trial participants: 200 to 220 given two doses of AZD1222 and about 26 given two doses of MenACWY control vaccine. Trial participants were enrolled by age into 18-55, 56-69 and 70-plus year subgroups, with roughly 160, 29 and 62 TCR-sequenced participants respectively. What the work shows at the level of the full study, not this receptor alone: The whole spike protein was spanned by vaccine-associated CD4 TCRs, and dominant responses were seen in regions 160-218 and 743-854. Participants were mostly white British and included more females than males, and it was suggested by the authors that clonal diversity may have been underestimated. Conclusions about previously exposed vaccinees were limited because only six AZD1222 recipients were SARS-CoV-2 seropositive at baseline. Reportedly, almost half of the unique spike-specific TCRs recognized epitopes lying outside the regions that are mutated in the B.1.351 and B.1.1.7 variants. In the small 56-69-year group, the increase in depth fell short of significance, most likely because of low power. After two AZD1222 doses, spike-specific TCR breadth and depth were significantly higher than at day 0 and than in MenACWY recipients. Because no day 14 peak-response samples were available, the repertoires could be characterized only after the peak T cell response.

In the paper's terms, the time point label means: baseline before first vaccination. Vaccinee samples were obtained from the UK trials COV001 and COV002, which included a single-blind randomized controlled phase 2/3 trial of AZD1222 (ChAdOx1 nCoV-19) in healthy adults. For TCRbeta chain sequencing, PBMC samples were collected from trial participants at day 0 and at day 28 after the second dose. The CDR3 regions of human TCRbeta chains were subjected to immunosequencing. On the study's bioinformatics: Repertoire TCRs were checked for matches against a reference library of SARS-CoV-2-specific TCRs that had been generated using the MIRA antigen-specificity platform. Breadth was defined as the fraction of unique TCRs that were SARS-CoV-2-associated, and depth was defined as the fraction of total T cells that were SARS-CoV-2-associated. Using the MIRA data, each spike-specific TCR was assigned both to the spike region to which the TCR was reactive and to a CD4 or CD8 class. Log10-transformed breadth and depth values were compared by one-way ANOVA with Sidak's multiple comparisons tests. TCRdb re-hosts the immuneACCESS table, in-frame sequences only. Its copies lack some clones; in the studies checked, an unresolved V gene accounts for under half of them, and the cause for the rest is not known. The DNA gave D and trimming, while V, J and clone size come from that table. The sample table contains over 75,000 clones; only one count was recorded for 85% to 90% of them. The ten largest clones take up 31% of the sample.

The V gene is TRBV6-6 and the J gene is TRBJ1-6; TRBD1 is possibly the D segment (5 matching bases). The TCR sequence derives from an adult in good health. This specimen consisted of peripheral blood, obtained on day 0 of AZD1222 vaccination. The CDR3: CASSRDPAYSPLHF. The sequenced DNA is TGTGCCAGCAGCCGGGACCCAGCGTATTCACCCCTCCACTTT.